Given below is one T cell receptor beta chain in context. This entry is derived from a study of blood T cell repertoires in COVID-19. Study at large: Acute and convalescent COVID-19 samples came from the United States, Italy and Spain. T cells, B-cell-depleted T cells, or PBMCs supplied cDNA or gDNA.

V lost 5 bases to trimming and J lost 0 bases, with 11 bases between them. Germline V gene lookup returns CDR1 MDHEN and CDR2 SYDVKM. CDR3 length: 16 amino acids. Original processing methods: Amplifying reference gene primers gave estimates of nucleated cell counts. Sequencing used immunoSEQ multiplex PCR; TCRdb keeps in-frame clones, though not all of them. For V, J and clone size, that table is used; D and trimming come from the DNA. The sample has 150,000 to 200,000 clones; roughly nine tenths are singletons. Sequencing used peripheral blood. The chain has TRBV28 and TRBJ2-6; unclear D gene. The clonotype comes from a man aged 55 to 70 with active or convalescent COVID-19. The CDR3 bases are TGTGCCAGCAGTCCTTCCGGTGGCTCTGGGGCCAACGTCCTGACTTTC. Amino acid sequence: CASSPSGGSGANVLTF.